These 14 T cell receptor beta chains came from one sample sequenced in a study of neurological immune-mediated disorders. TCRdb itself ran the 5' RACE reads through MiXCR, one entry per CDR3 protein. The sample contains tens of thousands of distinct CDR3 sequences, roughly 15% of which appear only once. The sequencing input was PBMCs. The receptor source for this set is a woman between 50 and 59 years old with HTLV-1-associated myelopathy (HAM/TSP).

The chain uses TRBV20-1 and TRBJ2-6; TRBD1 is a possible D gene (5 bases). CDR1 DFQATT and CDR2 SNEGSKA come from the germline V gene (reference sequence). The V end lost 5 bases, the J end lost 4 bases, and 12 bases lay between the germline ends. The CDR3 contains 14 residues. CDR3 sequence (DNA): TGCAGTGCTCTAGGGGAAGGGGGGGCCAACGTCCTGACTTTC. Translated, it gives CSALGEGGANVLTF.

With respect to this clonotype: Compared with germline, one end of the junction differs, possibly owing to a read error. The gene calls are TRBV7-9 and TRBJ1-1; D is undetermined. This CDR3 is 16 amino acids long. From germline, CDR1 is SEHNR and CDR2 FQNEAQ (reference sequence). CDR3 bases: TGTGCCAACAGCCGATTTGACGACGACGAAGACACTGAAGCTTTCTTT. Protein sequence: CANSRFDDDEDTEAFF. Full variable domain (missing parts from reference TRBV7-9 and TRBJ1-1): DTGVSQNPRHKITKRGQNVTFRCDPISEHNRLYWYRQTLGQGPEFLTYFQNEAQLEKSRLLSDRFSAERPKGSFSTLEIQRTEQGDSAMYLCANSRFDDDEDTEAFFGQGTRLTVV.

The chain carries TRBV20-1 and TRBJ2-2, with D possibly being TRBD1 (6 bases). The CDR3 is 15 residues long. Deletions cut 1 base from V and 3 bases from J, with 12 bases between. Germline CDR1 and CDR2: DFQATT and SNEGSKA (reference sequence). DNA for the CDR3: TGCAGTGCTAGAGGGGGACACCGTGACACCGGGGAGCTGTTTTTT. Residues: CSARGGHRDTGELFF.

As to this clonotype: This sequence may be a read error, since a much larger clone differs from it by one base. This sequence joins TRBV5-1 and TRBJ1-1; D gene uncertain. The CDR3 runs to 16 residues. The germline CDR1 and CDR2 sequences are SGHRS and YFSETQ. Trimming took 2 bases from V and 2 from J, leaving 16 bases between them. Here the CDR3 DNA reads TGCGCCAGCAGCTTTGGTTCAACGGGAAACAACACTGAAGCTTTCTTT. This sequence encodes CASSFGSTGNNTEAFF.

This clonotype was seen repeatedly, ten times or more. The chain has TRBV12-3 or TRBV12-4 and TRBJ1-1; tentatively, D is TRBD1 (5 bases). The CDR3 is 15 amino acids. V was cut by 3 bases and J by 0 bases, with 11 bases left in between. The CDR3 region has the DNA TGTGCCAGCAGTTTTTGGGGGACCATGAACACTGAAGCTTTCTTT. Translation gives CASSFWGTMNTEAFF.

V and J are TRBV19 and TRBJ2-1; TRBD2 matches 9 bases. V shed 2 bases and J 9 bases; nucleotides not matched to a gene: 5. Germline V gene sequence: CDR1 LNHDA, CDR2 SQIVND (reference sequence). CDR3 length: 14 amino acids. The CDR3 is CASSIQGGGGEQFF. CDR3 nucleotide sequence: TGTGCCAGTAGTATACAGGGCGGGGGGGGTGAGCAGTTCTTC.

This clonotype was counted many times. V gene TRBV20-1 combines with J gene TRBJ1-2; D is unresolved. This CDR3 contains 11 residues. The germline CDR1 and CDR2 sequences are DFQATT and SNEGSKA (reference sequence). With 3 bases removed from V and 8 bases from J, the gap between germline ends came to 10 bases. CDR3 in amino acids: CSASAGRGYTF. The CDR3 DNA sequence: TGCAGTGCTAGTGCGGGTAGGGGCTACACCTTC.

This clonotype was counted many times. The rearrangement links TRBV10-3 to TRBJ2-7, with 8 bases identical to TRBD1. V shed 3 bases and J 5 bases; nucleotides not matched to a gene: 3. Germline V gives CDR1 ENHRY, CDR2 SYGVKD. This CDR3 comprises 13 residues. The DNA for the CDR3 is TGTGCCATCAGTGACCGGACAGGGAACGAGCAGTACGTC. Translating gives CAISDRTGNEQYV.

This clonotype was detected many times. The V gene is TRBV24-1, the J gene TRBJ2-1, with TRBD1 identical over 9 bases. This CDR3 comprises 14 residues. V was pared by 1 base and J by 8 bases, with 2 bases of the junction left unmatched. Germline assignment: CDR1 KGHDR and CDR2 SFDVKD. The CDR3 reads CATSDLRTGDEQFF. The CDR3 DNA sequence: TGTGCCACCAGTGATTTAAGGACAGGGGATGAGCAGTTCTTC.

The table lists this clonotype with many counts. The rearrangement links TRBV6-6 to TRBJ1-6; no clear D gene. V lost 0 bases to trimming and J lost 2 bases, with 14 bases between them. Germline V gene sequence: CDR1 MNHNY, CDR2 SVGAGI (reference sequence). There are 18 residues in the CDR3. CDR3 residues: CASSYSAAGGAYNSPLHF. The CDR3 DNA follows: TGTGCCAGCAGTTACTCGGCGGCAGGTGGGGCCTATAATTCACCCCTCCACTTT.

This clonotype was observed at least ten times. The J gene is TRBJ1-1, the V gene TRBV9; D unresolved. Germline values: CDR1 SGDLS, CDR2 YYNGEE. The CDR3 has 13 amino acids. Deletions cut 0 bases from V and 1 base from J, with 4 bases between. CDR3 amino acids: CASSVGANTEAFF. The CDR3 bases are TGTGCCAGCAGCGTAGGGGCGAACACTGAAGCTTTCTTT.

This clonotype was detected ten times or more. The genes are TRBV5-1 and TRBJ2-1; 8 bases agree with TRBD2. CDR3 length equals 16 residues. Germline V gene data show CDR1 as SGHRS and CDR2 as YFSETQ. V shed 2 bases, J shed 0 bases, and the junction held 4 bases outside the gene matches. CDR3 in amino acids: CASSLGGGFSYNEQFF. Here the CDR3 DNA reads TGCGCCAGCAGCTTAGGCGGGGGGTTCTCCTACAATGAGCAGTTCTTC.

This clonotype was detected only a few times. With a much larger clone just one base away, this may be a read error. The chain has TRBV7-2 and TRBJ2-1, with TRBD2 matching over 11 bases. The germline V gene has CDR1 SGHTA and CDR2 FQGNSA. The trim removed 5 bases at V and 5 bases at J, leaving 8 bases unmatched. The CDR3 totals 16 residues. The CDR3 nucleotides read TGTGCCAGCAGCCGCCTAGCGGGGGGTAGTAACAATGAGCAGTTCTTC. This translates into CASSRLAGGSNNEQFF.

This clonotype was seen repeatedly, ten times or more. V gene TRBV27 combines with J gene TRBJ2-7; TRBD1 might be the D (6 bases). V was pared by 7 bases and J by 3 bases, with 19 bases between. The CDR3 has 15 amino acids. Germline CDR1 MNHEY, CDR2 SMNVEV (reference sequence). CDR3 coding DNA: TGTGCCAGCAATAGGGGAAACAGGGAGAACTACGAGCAGTACTTC. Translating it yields CASNRGNRENYEQYF.